Listed below are T cell receptor beta chains from one sample, sequenced in a study of OX40 agonist ivuxolimab in advanced cancers. The table came from immunoSEQ multiplex PCR; TCRdb's copy has only in-frame clones and leaves some out. Here the sample spans around 62,000 clones, over 75% being singletons. The source material was CD4+ or CD8+ T cells sorted from blood, sampled in a trial of the OX40 agonist ivuxolimab. Receptor source: an adult with an advanced solid tumor such as melanoma, head and neck, liver or kidney cancer. CDR3s include the opening cysteine and the closing phenylalanine or tryptophan. The D gene is left open where the match is weak. Only part of the rows carry a size: once, few, many, or a class if the clone is expanded.

size	V	D	J	DNA	CDR3
NA	TRBV18	NA	TRBJ1-6	TGTGCCAGCTCACCAAGCCAGGCATATAATTCACCCCTCCACTTT	CASSPSQAYNSPLHF
NA	TRBV6-1	NA	TRBJ2-1	TGTGCCAGCAGTGAGTGGCAGGGGTACAATGAGCAGTTCTTC	CASSEWQGYNEQFF
NA	TRBV27	TRBD1	TRBJ1-4	TGTGCCAGCAGAGACGCAGGGGGGGGAAATGAAAAACTGTTTTTT	CASRDAGGGNEKLFF
once	TRBV6-5	NA	TRBJ2-3	TGTGCCAGCAGTTATTCGGCCCCAGATACGCAGTATTTT	CASSYSAPDTQYF
NA	TRBV5-1	TRBD1	TRBJ2-7	TGCGCCAGCAGCTTGACGGACAGGGGCCCCTACGAGCAGTACTTC	CASSLTDRGPYEQYF
NA	TRBV4-1	NA	TRBJ1-3	TGCGCCAGCAGCCATCCCGGGACACTGATCTCTGGAAACACCATATATTTT	CASSHPGTLISGNTIYF
NA	TRBV29-1	NA	TRBJ2-3	TGCAGCGTTTCCCCAGATACGCAGTATTTT	CSVSPDTQYF
NA	TRBV5-1	NA	TRBJ1-1	TGCGCCAGCAGCTTGCGCCGGGGTGGCGGCACTGAAGCTTTCTTT	CASSLRRGGGTEAFF
NA	TRBV21-1	NA	TRBJ1-6	TGTGCCAGCAGCATAACAGGGGGTTCGGCCTATAATTCACCCCTCCACTTT	CASSITGGSAYNSPLHF
NA	TRBV30	NA	TRBJ2-7	TGTGCCGGGAAGGGGCGCAAATTAAGCTCCTACGAGCAGTACTTC	CAGKGRKLSSYEQYF
NA	TRBV28	NA	TRBJ1-3	TGTGCCAGCAGAGCCTCTGGAAACACCATATATTTT	CASRASGNTIYF
once	TRBV9	NA	TRBJ2-1	TGTGCCAGCACTCCGGGAATCCTACTCCTCGGGCAGTTCTTC	CASTPGILLLGQFF
NA	TRBV10-1	NA	TRBJ2-1	TGCGCCAGCAGTGACAGGGTCAATGAGCAGTTCTTC	CASSDRVNEQFF
few	TRBV19	TRBD2	TRBJ2-3	TGTGCCAGACTAGCGGGGGGGAGAGGAGATACGCAGTATTTT	CARLAGGRGDTQYF
NA	TRBV28	TRBD2	TRBJ2-7	TGTGCCAGCAGTTCCAGCGGGAGACTTCAGCACTTC	CASSSSGRLQHF
NA	TRBV29-1	NA	TRBJ2-7	TGCAGCGTCGTCGGGTTGGGAGCTCGCGAGCAGTACTTC	CSVVGLGAREQYF
NA	TRBV27	NA	TRBJ2-7	TGTGCCAGCAGTTTCAGCCCTCAGGTCGAGCAGTACTTC	CASSFSPQVEQYF
NA	TRBV27	NA	TRBJ2-1	TGTGCCAGCAGTTCCCCCGGGGCTTATCATGAGCAGTTCTTC	CASSSPGAYHEQFF
NA	TRBV27	NA	TRBJ2-3	TGTGCCAGCAGTTTATTTTGGGCAGCCACAGATACGCAGTATTTT	CASSLFWAATDTQYF
NA	TRBV12-5	NA	TRBJ2-3	TGTGCTAGTGGGGGGATAAGGACTCACCCAGATACGCAGTATTTT	CASGGIRTHPDTQYF
few	TRBV6-7	TRBD1	TRBJ2-6	TGTGCCAGCAGACACCCGGGACAGGGGGCCGGGGCCAACGTCCTGACTTTC	CASRHPGQGAGANVLTF
NA	TRBV23-1	TRBD1	TRBJ2-2	TGCGCCAGCAGTCAAGCCGGGACAGCCATCAAGAACACCGGGGAGCTGTTTTTT	CASSQAGTAIKNTGELFF
NA	TRBV30	TRBD2	TRBJ2-3	TGTGCCTGGAACCTAGCGGGACAAGATACGCAGTATTTT	CAWNLAGQDTQYF
NA	TRBV9	TRBD1	TRBJ2-5	TGTGCCAGCAGCCCCCGGGACAGGGGGCGCAGAGAGACCCAGTACTTC	CASSPRDRGRRETQYF
NA	TRBV28	NA	TRBJ2-5	TGTGCCAGCAGTTTATTGGACGGGACCCAGTACTTC	CASSLLDGTQYF
NA	TRBV19	TRBD1	TRBJ1-6	TGTGCCAGTAGTCTGGGGACAGGGGAATCACCCCTCCACTTT	CASSLGTGESPLHF
NA	TRBV7-9	NA	TRBJ1-4	TGTGCCAGCAGCCCCACCCAGGGTTACGAAAAACTGTTTTTT	CASSPTQGYEKLFF
NA	TRBV15	TRBD2	TRBJ2-1	TGTGCCACCAGCAGCGCCCTGACTAGCGGACGTAATGAGCAGTTCTTC	CATSSALTSGRNEQFF
NA	TRBV4-1	TRBD1	TRBJ1-2	TGCGCCAGCAGGACACCGGGACAGGGGTATGGCTACACCTTC	CASRTPGQGYGYTF
NA	TRBV7-9	NA	TRBJ1-1	TGTGCCAGCAGCTTCGGGGGTGAGAACACTGAAGCTTTCTTT	CASSFGGENTEAFF
NA	TRBV28	NA	TRBJ1-3	TGTGCCAGCAGTTTAGTGGAACTAAGTGGAAACACCATATATTTT	CASSLVELSGNTIYF
NA	TRBV28	NA	TRBJ1-4	TGTGCCAGCAGCCCGAATCCAACAAGTGCAACTAATGAAAAACTGTTTTTT	CASSPNPTSATNEKLFF
NA	TRBV27	TRBD1	TRBJ1-1	TGTGCCAGCAGTTTTGGGGCAGGGGGCGGCACTGAAGCTTTCTTT	CASSFGAGGGTEAFF
NA	TRBV7-9	TRBD2	TRBJ2-3	TGTGCCAGCAGCTTGACTAGCGCTCTCACAGATACGCAGTATTTT	CASSLTSALTDTQYF
NA	TRBV19	NA	TRBJ1-5	TGTGCCAGTAGTAGGCGACAGATCTATAGCAATCAGCCCCAGCATTTT	CASSRRQIYSNQPQHF
once	TRBV13	TRBD1	TRBJ2-5	TGTGCCAGCAGCTACGGACAGGGGGGCCTCCAAGAGACCCAGTACTTC	CASSYGQGGLQETQYF
NA	TRBV9	NA	TRBJ2-1	TGTGCCAGCAGCGTAGTCCCATCCCCGCGGGGGCAGGGCTACAATGAGCAGTTCTTC	CASSVVPSPRGQGYNEQFF
NA	TRBV4-3	NA	TRBJ1-4	TGCGCCAGCAGCCCCGGAGGGTTTGGTAATGAAAAACTGTTTTTT	CASSPGGFGNEKLFF
NA	TRBV30	NA	TRBJ2-7	TGTGCCTGGAGTGTTAGCCTAGTATATCGCTACGAGCAGTACTTC	CAWSVSLVYRYEQYF
NA	TRBV9	TRBD1	TRBJ1-3	TGTGCCAGCAGCGTAGACCCACAGGGGAATGGAAACACCATATATTTT	CASSVDPQGNGNTIYF
NA	TRBV5-1	TRBD2	TRBJ2-1	TGCGCCAGCAGCCGACCGACCATAGCGGGAGGGAGGAATTCTGAGCAGTTCTTC	CASSRPTIAGGRNSEQFF
once	TRBV11-3	NA	TRBJ2-2	TGTGCCAGTACAGGGAACACCGGGGAGCTGTTTTTT	CASTGNTGELFF
NA	TRBV7-7	TRBD1	TRBJ2-2	TGTGCCAGCAGGACCGGGACAGGGGACACCGGGGAGCTGTTTTTT	CASRTGTGDTGELFF
NA	TRBV11-2	NA	TRBJ2-2	TGTGCCAGCAGCCGCGGGGACCTCACCGGGGAGCTGTTTTTT	CASSRGDLTGELFF
NA	TRBV10-3	NA	TRBJ1-2	TGTGCCATCAGTGAGGGTTCGGTTTATGGCTACACCTTC	CAISEGSVYGYTF
NA	TRBV4-2	TRBD2	TRBJ2-2	TGTGCCAGCAGCCAAGACCTAGCGGAGACCGGGGAGCTGTTTTTT	CASSQDLAETGELFF
NA	TRBV9	NA	TRBJ2-1	TGTGCCAGCAGCGTAACCAGCTCCTACAATGAGCAGTTCTTC	CASSVTSSYNEQFF
NA	TRBV19	TRBD1	TRBJ2-2	TGTGCCAGTAGTATCGGACAGGGAACCGGGGAGCTGTTTTTT	CASSIGQGTGELFF
NA	TRBV15	NA	TRBJ2-4	TGTGCCACCAGCAGAGTAGGGGAAGGGACCATTCAGTACTTC	CATSRVGEGTIQYF
NA	TRBV27	NA	TRBJ2-3	TGTGCCAGCAGTTTATCGGGGTCCGGCACAGATACGCAGTATTTT	CASSLSGSGTDTQYF
NA	TRBV7-9	NA	TRBJ1-4	TGTGCCAGCAGCGGCACGGGAGCCGACGAGATGGGTGCTAATGAAAAACTGTTTTTT	CASSGTGADEMGANEKLFF
NA	TRBV28	NA	TRBJ1-2	TGTGCCAGCAGTTTTGTTGGGCGGGGCTCCTCTAACTATGGCTACACCTTC	CASSFVGRGSSNYGYTF
NA	TRBV4-1	TRBD2	TRBJ2-1	TGCGCCAGCGGACTAGCGGGAGATGTCGGCGATGAGCAGTTCTTC	CASGLAGDVGDEQFF
NA	TRBV28	NA	TRBJ1-2	TGTGCCAGCAGAAACCGGGACAACGACCGCTATGGCTACACCTTC	CASRNRDNDRYGYTF
NA	TRBV18	NA	TRBJ1-4	TGTGCCAGCTCACCAATCTCAAGGGGGACTAATGAAAAACTGTTTTTT	CASSPISRGTNEKLFF
NA	TRBV15	NA	TRBJ1-5	TGTGCCACCAGCAGAGATCTGGGCAGGAATAGCAATCAGCCCCAGCATTTT	CATSRDLGRNSNQPQHF
NA	TRBV6-5	NA	TRBJ1-1	TGTGCCAGCAAAGCAGGGCGGGTGCTCACTGAAGCTTTCTTT	CASKAGRVLTEAFF
NA	TRBV4-1	TRBD1	TRBJ1-5	TGCGCCAGCAGCCAAGTTGGGACAGTCGATAGCAATCAGCCCCAGCATTTT	CASSQVGTVDSNQPQHF
NA	TRBV2	TRBD1	TRBJ1-2	TGTGCCAGTTCGTTATGGACAGGGGTCGATGGCTACACCTTC	CASSLWTGVDGYTF